Shown below are 22 T cell receptor beta chains from a single sample sequenced in a study of blood T cell repertoires in COVID-19. TCRdb's table, derived via immunoSEQ multiplex PCR, lists solely in-frame clones and lacks some. The profile shows 150,000 to 200,000 clones, 80% to 90% of them singletons. The source material was PBMCs or T cells enriched from blood (not recorded which). The receptors derive from a woman in her late teens or twenties who had recovered from COVID-19.

The chain recombines TRBV6-2 or TRBV6-3 with TRBJ2-1, with D perhaps TRBD1 (6 bases). The length of the CDR3 is 15 residues. From germline, CDR1 is MNHEY and CDR2 SVGEGT. The V end lost 2 bases, the J end lost 2 bases, and 10 bases lay between the germline ends. In DNA form, the CDR3 reads TGTGCCAGCAGTTACCCGGACAGAACCTACAATGAGCAGTTCTTC. Translating it yields CASSYPDRTYNEQFF.

The chain has TRBV9 and TRBJ2-5, with a tentative D call TRBD1 (6 bases). Trimming cost V 4 bases and J 2 bases, with 15 bases left between them. The length of the CDR3 is 15 residues. Germline V gene sequence: CDR1 SGDLS, CDR2 YYNGEE. CDR3 sequence (DNA): TGTGCCAGCAGCAGGAAGACAGGCTGGCAAGAGACCCAGTACTTC. Its protein is CASSRKTGWQETQYF. Combining the CDR3 with reference TRBV9 and TRBJ2-5 gives the whole variable domain DSGVTQTPKHLITATGQRVTLRCSPRSGDLSVYWYQQSLDQGLQFLIQYYNGEERAKGNILERFSAQQFPDLHSELNLSSLELGDSALYFCASSRKTGWQETQYFGPGTRLLVL.

The chain is built from TRBV7-2 and TRBJ2-3, with 12 bases identical to TRBD2. J was trimmed by 5 bases and V by 6 bases; bases with no gene match: 9. This CDR3 has 16 amino acids. Germline CDR1 reads SGHTA; CDR2 reads FQGNSA. The CDR3 loop reads CASSPGLAGGQDTQYF. CDR3 bases: TGTGCCAGCAGTCCCGGGCTAGCGGGGGGGCAAGATACGCAGTATTTT.

The chain has TRBV5-1 and TRBJ1-2, with D possibly being TRBD1 (5 bases). Germline CDR1 and CDR2: SGHRS and YFSETQ. Trimming took off 0 bases at V and 6 bases at J, with 6 bases between the two ends. This CDR3 region has 12 residues. Written as DNA, the CDR3 is TGCGCCAGCAGCTTGGCAGGGAATGGCTACACCTTC. It codes for CASSLAGNGYTF.

The chain couples TRBV4-3 to TRBJ1-1; D is perhaps TRBD1 (6 bases). Germline lookup yields CDR1 LGHNA and CDR2 YSLEER. The ends were cut back, 4 bases at V and 5 bases at J, with 20 bases in the middle. This CDR3 is built from 16 residues. CDR3 sequence (DNA): TGCGCCAGCAGCCTTAACCCCCTAGGACAGAGGACTGAAGCTTTCTTT. It is translated as CASSLNPLGQRTEAFF.

The CDR3 DNA reads as TGTGCCAGCAGCTTAGGGCGGCCGGGACAGATGAACACTGAAGCTTTCTTT. Translated: CASSLGRPGQMNTEAFF. The chain carries TRBV7-9 and TRBJ1-1; 7 bases are shared with TRBD1. The CDR3 totals 17 residues. The ends lost 1 base at V and 0 bases at J; junction bases unmatched: 8. Per germline, CDR1 SEHNR and CDR2 FQNEAQ (reference sequence).

The chain is built from TRBV2 and TRBJ1-1, with 8 bases aligning to TRBD1. The CDR3 extends over 16 amino acids. Germline trimming cut 2 bases from V and 1 base from J; bases unmatched to any gene: 6. Looked up from germline, CDR1 is SNHLY and CDR2 is FYNNEI. CDR3 sequence: CASSETRTGRNTEAFF. Here the CDR3 DNA reads TGTGCCAGCAGTGAAACTAGGACAGGGAGGAACACTGAAGCTTTCTTT.

V is TRBV29-1 and J is TRBJ2-1, with D uncertain. The CDR3 contains 12 residues. V lost 2 bases and J lost 5, with 7 bases in between. The germline CDR1 and CDR2 sequences are SQVTM and ANQGSEA. This CDR3 is CSVEPNDNEQFF. Here the CDR3 DNA reads TGCAGCGTTGAACCCAATGACAATGAGCAGTTCTTC.

The chain links TRBV7-3 to TRBJ1-5, with 7 positions matching TRBD1. The junction had 4 bases not matched to a gene; V was cut back by 5 bases and J by 0 bases. CDR3 length: 15 amino acids. CDR1 and CDR2 (germline): SGHTA, FQGTGA. CDR3 nucleotides: TGTGCCAGCAGCCCCAGGGGGGATAGCAATCAGCCCCAGCATTTT. Translating it yields CASSPRGDSNQPQHF.

The chain joins TRBV5-1 to TRBJ2-2, with TRBD2 matching over 9 bases. The CDR3 extends over 14 amino acids. Germline CDR1 and CDR2: SGHRS and YFSETQ. V lost 4 bases to trimming and J lost 5 bases; unmatched junction nucleotides: 3. CDR3 coding DNA: TGCGCCAGCAGCCCGCTAGCGGGAACCGGGGAGCTGTTTTTT. It translates to CASSPLAGTGELFF.

This chain connects TRBV4-1 to TRBJ1-2; D is possibly TRBD1 (6 bases). Germline V gives CDR1 MGHRA, CDR2 YSYEKL. The CDR3 contains 15 residues. V was cut by 5 bases and J by 0 bases, with 13 bases left in between. CDR3 nucleotides: TGCGCCAGCAGCGCCAGGGGAACGGCTAACTATGGCTACACCTTC. This gives the protein CASSARGTANYGYTF.

V gene TRBV9 combines with J gene TRBJ2-3, with D hard to call. The germline gives CDR1 SGDLS, CDR2 YYNGEE. The CDR3 has 13 residues. V shed 4 bases and J shed 0 bases, with 6 bases lying between them. The CDR3 DNA follows: TGTGCCAGCAGCCCCCTAAGCACAGATACGCAGTATTTT. Protein: CASSPLSTDTQYF.

CDR3 DNA: TGTGCCAGCAGCTTATTTTCGGGGATAGGGGCTTTCTTT. Translating gives CASSLFSGIGAFF. The chain couples TRBV11-2 to TRBJ1-1; D gene ambiguous. Trimming removed 2 bases at V and 11 bases at J, with 15 bases between. Germline V gene sequence: CDR1 SGHAT, CDR2 FQNNGV. The CDR3 totals 13 residues.

The chain couples TRBV27 to TRBJ1-5; 9 nucleotides line up with TRBD1. CDR1 MNHEY and CDR2 SMNVEV come from the germline V gene (reference sequence). The CDR3 is made up of 14 amino acids. V dropped 6 bases and J dropped 4; count of bases not matched to a gene: 4. CDR3 nucleotide sequence: TGTGCCAGCAGCCGGGACAGGGTGAATCAGCCCCAGCATTTT. Translated: CASSRDRVNQPQHF.

The rearrangement uses TRBV4-3 and TRBJ2-3, with unresolved D. In germline, CDR1 is LGHNA, CDR2 YSLEER. Deletions cut 8 bases from V and 0 bases from J, with 15 bases between. The CDR3 has 15 residues. CDR3 residues: CASSSVAYSTDTQYF. In DNA form, the CDR3 reads TGCGCCAGCTCTTCGGTAGCTTATAGCACAGATACGCAGTATTTT.

The chain links TRBV6-5 to TRBJ2-3; 7 nucleotides align to TRBD2. The CDR3 runs to 14 residues. The V and J ends lost 6 bases and 7 bases, in that order; junction bases with no gene match: 10. Germline CDR1 reads MNHEY; CDR2 reads SVGAGI. Here the CDR3 DNA reads TGTGCCAGCAGGGAGACTCGCGGGAGTTATACGCAGTATTTT. As protein: CASRETRGSYTQYF.

In DNA, the CDR3 is TGTGCCAGCAGTTCGATTACCAGATACACCGGGGAGCTGTTTTTT. Protein: CASSSITRYTGELFF. J is TRBJ2-2 and V is TRBV6-5; no firm D call. Trimming cost V 4 bases and J 3 bases, with 12 bases left between them. CDR1 is MNHEY and CDR2 is SVGAGI in the germline V gene. The CDR3 spans 15 residues.

The rearrangement links TRBV25-1 to TRBJ1-4, with D perhaps matching TRBD1 (5 bases). Deletions cut 6 bases from V and 7 bases from J, with 21 bases between. Germline lookup yields CDR1 MGHDK and CDR2 SYGVNS. The CDR3 extends over 16 amino acids. The CDR3 protein is CASRNSQGGNGEKLFF. CDR3 nucleotide sequence: TGTGCCAGCAGGAACTCCCAGGGAGGGAATGGTGAAAAACTGTTTTTT.

The chain's CDR3 is CASSLTGGVNGGTQYF. The DNA of the CDR3 is TGCGCCAGCAGCTTGACCGGGGGAGTCAACGGGGGGACCCAGTACTTC. The V gene is TRBV5-1, the J gene TRBJ2-5, with D perhaps matching TRBD2 (6 bases). V was shortened by 1 base and J by 7 bases, with 20 bases between the two germline ends. From germline, CDR1 is SGHRS and CDR2 YFSETQ. The length of the CDR3 is 16 residues. The full variable domain, completed using reference TRBV5-1 and TRBJ2-5, is KAGVTQTPRYLIKTRGQQVTLSCSPISGHRSVSWYQQTPGQGLQFLFEYFSETQRNKGNFPGRFSGRQFSNSRSEMNVSTLELGDSALYLCASSLTGGVNGGTQYFGPGTRLLVL.

The chain uses TRBV7-3 and TRBJ1-6; D is perhaps TRBD1 (6 bases). This CDR3 contains 14 residues. V dropped 6 bases and J dropped 9 bases, with 15 bases sitting between them. CDR1 is SGHTA and CDR2 is FQGTGA in the germline V gene. CDR3 sequence (DNA): TGTGCCAGCAGATCAGGACAGCCAGGTTCACCCCTCCACTTT. Translated: CASRSGQPGSPLHF.

This clone came up a few times. This chain connects TRBV29-1 to TRBJ1-1, with 10 bases identical to TRBD1. The CDR3 runs 14 residues. The junction had 11 bases not matched to a gene; V was cut back by 6 bases and J by 7 bases. Germline CDR1 is SQVTM and CDR2 is ANQGSEA. This CDR3 reads CSVARTGGEGEAFF. DNA of the CDR3: TGCAGCGTCGCTCGGACAGGGGGAGAGGGTGAAGCTTTCTTT.

The chain uses TRBV20-1 and TRBJ2-2, with unresolved D. The CDR3 is made up of 11 amino acids. The germline V gene encodes CDR1 DFQATT and CDR2 SNEGSKA (reference sequence). V dropped 6 bases and J dropped 6 bases, with 8 bases sitting between them. For the CDR3, the DNA is TGCAGTGCACAAGAGGCCGGGGAGCTGTTTTTT. Translated: CSAQEAGELFF.